A selection of T cell receptor beta chains follows, all from one sample in a study of cytomegalovirus exposure and HLA in healthy donors. The repertoire was sequenced with immunoSEQ multiplex PCR; TCRdb's copy has only in-frame clones and lacks some. Among 150,000 to 200,000 clones, 80% to 85% were seen once, and the ten largest hold more than 8.5%. The sample was PBMCs. These TCRs come from a man between 25 and 39 years old in good health and CMV-seropositive. The CDR3 runs from the conserved cysteine through the conserved F or W. Fields, in order: CDR3 DNA, CDR3 protein, CDR3 length, V gene, clone size, D gene, J gene. The D gene is left open where the match is weak. The size field is filled for only some rows; it gives once, few, many or a size class.

TGTGCCAGCAGCCGAGGCGGGGCGCGGGGCACCGGGGAGCTGTTTTTT CASSRGGARGTGELFF 16 TRBV4-2 - - TRBJ2-2
TGTGCCAGCTCCGGAGGACCTTCGCAAGAGACCCAGTACTTC CASSGGPSQETQYF 14 TRBV2 - - TRBJ2-5
TGTGCCAGCAGTCCTACAGGGGGCTATGGCTACACCTTC CASSPTGGYGYTF 13 TRBV2 - TRBD1 TRBJ1-2
TGTGCCAGTTTCGGAGAGAACCTGAACACTGAAGCTTTCTTT CASFGENLNTEAFF 14 TRBV18 few - TRBJ1-1
TGCGCCAGCAGCTTGGATGGATACGCAGGGTCGGGTGGGGCCAACGTCCTGACTTTC CASSLDGYAGSGGANVLTF 19 TRBV5-1 - - TRBJ2-6
TGTGCCAGCTCACCACTACAGGGGGGTGACGAGCAGTACTTC CASSPLQGGDEQYF 14 TRBV18 - TRBD1 TRBJ2-7
TGTGCCAGCAGTGGAGGGACAGGTCCTAGCAATCAGCCCCAGCATTTT CASSGGTGPSNQPQHF 16 TRBV2 - TRBD1 TRBJ1-5
TGTGCCAGCAGCGTCGGGACCGACAGGGAGCAGTTCTTC CASSVGTDREQFF 13 TRBV11-3 - - TRBJ2-1
TGTGCCAGCAGCTTGGGGCTAGCGGAACAGTACTTC CASSLGLAEQYF 12 TRBV5-6 - TRBD2 TRBJ2-4
TGCGCCAGCAGCCTCGGACAGGGGCACACTGAAGCTTTCTTT CASSLGQGHTEAFF 14 TRBV5-1 - TRBD1 TRBJ1-1
TGTGCCAGCAGCTTGGGAGGGAGCCGGGAAAAACTGTTTTTT CASSLGGSREKLFF 14 TRBV7-6 - - TRBJ1-4
TGCGCCAGCAGCGTCAAGCCGGGACTCCTACAGGAAAAACTGTTTTTT CASSVKPGLLQEKLFF 16 TRBV4-1 - - TRBJ1-4
TGTGCCATCACCAGGGGGCTCACAGTACGGGAGACCCAGTACTTC CAITRGLTVRETQYF 15 TRBV10-3 - TRBD1 TRBJ2-5
TGTGCCTGGAGTGTACGAGGAACTGAAGCTTTCTTT CAWSVRGTEAFF 12 TRBV30 - - TRBJ1-1
TGTGCCAGCAGTTTATCCCCCGGGTCACAAGAGACCCAGTACTTC CASSLSPGSQETQYF 15 TRBV28 - - TRBJ2-5
TGTGCCAGCAGCCCTCGAGAGGGGGGGTACGAGCAGTACTTC CASSPREGGYEQYF 14 TRBV13 - - TRBJ2-7
TGCGCCAGCAGCCAACTGGGACAGAGAATCGGCTATGGCTACACCTTC CASSQLGQRIGYGYTF 16 TRBV4-1 - TRBD1 TRBJ1-2
TGTGCCACCAGCAGAGAGGTGGCAGGACAAGAGACCCAGTACTTC CATSREVAGQETQYF 15 TRBV15 once - TRBJ2-5
TGCAGCGTTGGGACAGGGGAACCGAATCAGCCCCAGCATTTT CSVGTGEPNQPQHF 14 TRBV29-1 - TRBD1 TRBJ1-5
TGTGCCACGAAACAGGGGGCCAAGGAGACCCAGTACTTC CATKQGAKETQYF 13 TRBV2 - TRBD1 TRBJ2-5
TGTGCCCAGTCCACTCTTAGCGGGGGGTTCTCCTACGAGCAGTACTTC CAQSTLSGGFSYEQYF 16 TRBV2 - TRBD2 TRBJ2-7
TGTGCCAGCAGATGGGGTAAGCGGATGAACACTGAAGCTTTCTTT CASRWGKRMNTEAFF 15 TRBV2 few - TRBJ1-1
TGTGCCAGCAGCGGAGTGCATAGCGGGAGGGACACCGGGGAGCTGTTTTTT CASSGVHSGRDTGELFF 17 TRBV9 - TRBD2 TRBJ2-2
TGTGCCAGCAGTGACTTTAGCGGGTACAATGAGCAGTTCTTC CASSDFSGYNEQFF 14 TRBV28 few TRBD2 TRBJ2-1
TGTGCCAGCAGCTCAATGGACAAATCTAGCACAGATACGCAGTATTTT CASSSMDKSSTDTQYF 16 TRBV5-8 once - TRBJ2-3
TGTGCCAGTAGTGGCAACAGGTTCCAGCCCCAGCATTTT CASSGNRFQPQHF 13 TRBV19 - - TRBJ1-5
TGTGCCAGCAGGACCCACAGGGAAGAGACCCAGTACTTC CASRTHREETQYF 13 TRBV6-5 - - TRBJ2-5
TGTGCCAGTAGCTACGCAGGGGCCTCTGGAAACACCATATATTTT CASSYAGASGNTIYF 15 TRBV19 - - TRBJ1-3
TGTGCCAGCAGTACCCCGACCGGGACTTCCTCCTACAATGAGCAGTTCTTC CASSTPTGTSSYNEQFF 17 TRBV28 - - TRBJ2-1